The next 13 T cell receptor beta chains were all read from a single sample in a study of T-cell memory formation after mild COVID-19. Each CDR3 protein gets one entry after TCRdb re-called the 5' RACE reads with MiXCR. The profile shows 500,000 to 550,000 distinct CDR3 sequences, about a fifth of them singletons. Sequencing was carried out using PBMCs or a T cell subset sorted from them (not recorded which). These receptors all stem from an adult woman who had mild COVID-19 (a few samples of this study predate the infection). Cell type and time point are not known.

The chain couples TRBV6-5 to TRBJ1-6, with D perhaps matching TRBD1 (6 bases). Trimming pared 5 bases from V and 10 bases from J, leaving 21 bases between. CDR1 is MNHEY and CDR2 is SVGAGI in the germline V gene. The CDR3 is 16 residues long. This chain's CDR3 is CASSKLSQGLGSPLHF. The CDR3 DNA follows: TGTGCCAGCAGTAAACTCTCACAGGGTTTGGGATCACCCCTCCACTTT.

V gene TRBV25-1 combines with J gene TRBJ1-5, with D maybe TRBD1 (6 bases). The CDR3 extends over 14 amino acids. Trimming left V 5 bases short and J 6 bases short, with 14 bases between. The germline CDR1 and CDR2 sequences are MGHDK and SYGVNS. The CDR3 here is CASSHSGGLQPQHF. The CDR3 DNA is TGTGCCAGCAGTCATTCCGGGGGGCTTCAGCCCCAGCATTTT. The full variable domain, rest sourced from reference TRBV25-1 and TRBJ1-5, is EADIYQTPRYLVIGTGKKITLECSQTMGHDKMYWYQQDPGMELHLIHYSYGVNSTEKGDLSSESTVSRIRTEHFPLTLESARPSHTSQYLCASSHSGGLQPQHFGDGTRLSIL.

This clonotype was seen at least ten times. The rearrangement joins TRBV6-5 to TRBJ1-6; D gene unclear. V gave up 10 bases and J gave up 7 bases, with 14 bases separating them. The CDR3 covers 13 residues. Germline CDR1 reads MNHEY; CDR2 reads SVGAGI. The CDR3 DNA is TGTGCCACCGGGGAGCAGACCAATTCACCCCTCCACTTT. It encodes CATGEQTNSPLHF.

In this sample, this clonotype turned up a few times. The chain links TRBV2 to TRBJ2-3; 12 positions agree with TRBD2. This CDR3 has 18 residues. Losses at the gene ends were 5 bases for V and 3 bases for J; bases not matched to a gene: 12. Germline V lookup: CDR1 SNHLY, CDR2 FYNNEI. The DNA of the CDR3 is TGTGCCAGCAGTAGGGAGACTAGCGGGAGTAGGTCGACAGATACGCAGTATTTT. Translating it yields CASSRETSGSRSTDTQYF.

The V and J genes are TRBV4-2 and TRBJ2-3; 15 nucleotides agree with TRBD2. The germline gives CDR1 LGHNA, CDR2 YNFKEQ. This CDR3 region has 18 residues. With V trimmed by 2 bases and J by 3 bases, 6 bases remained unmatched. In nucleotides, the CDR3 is TGTGCCAGCAGCCAAACCGGGACTAGCGGGGGGAGGACAGATACGCAGTATTTT. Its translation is CASSQTGTSGGRTDTQYF.

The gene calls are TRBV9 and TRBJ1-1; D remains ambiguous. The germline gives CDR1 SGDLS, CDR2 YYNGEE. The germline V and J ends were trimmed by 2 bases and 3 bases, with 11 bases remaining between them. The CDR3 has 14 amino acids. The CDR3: CASSVMVADTEAFF. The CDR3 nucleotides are TGTGCCAGCAGCGTCATGGTAGCGGACACTGAAGCTTTCTTT.

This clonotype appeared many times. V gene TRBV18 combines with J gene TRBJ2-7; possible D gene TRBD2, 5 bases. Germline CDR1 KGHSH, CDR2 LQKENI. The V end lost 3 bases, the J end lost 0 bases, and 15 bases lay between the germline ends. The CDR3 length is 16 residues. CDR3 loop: CASSPLAGPSSYEQYF. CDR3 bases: TGTGCCAGCTCACCTCTGGCGGGCCCCAGCTCCTACGAGCAGTACTTC.

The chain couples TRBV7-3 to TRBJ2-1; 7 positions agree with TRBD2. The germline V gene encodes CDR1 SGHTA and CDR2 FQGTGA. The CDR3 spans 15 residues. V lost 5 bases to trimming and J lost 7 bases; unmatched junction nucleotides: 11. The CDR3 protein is CASSPRFGGRNEQFF. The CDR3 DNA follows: TGTGCCAGCAGCCCGAGGTTCGGGGGGAGGAATGAGCAGTTCTTC.

In DNA, the CDR3 is TGTGCCAGCAGCAAAAATGGTACAGGGTTCCCGAGAGAGCAGTACTTC. This encodes CASSKNGTGFPREQYF. This rearrangement joins TRBV21-1 to TRBJ2-7; whether TRBD1, the table's D call, matches the DNA was not checked. TRBV21-1 is a pseudogene. This CDR3 comprises 16 residues.

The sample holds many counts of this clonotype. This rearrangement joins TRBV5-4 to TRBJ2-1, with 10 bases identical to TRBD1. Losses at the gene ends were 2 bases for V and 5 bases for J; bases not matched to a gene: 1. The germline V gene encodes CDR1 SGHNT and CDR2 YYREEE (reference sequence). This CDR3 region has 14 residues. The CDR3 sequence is CASSFGQGDNEQFF. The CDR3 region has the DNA TGTGCCAGCAGCTTCGGACAGGGGGACAATGAGCAGTTCTTC.

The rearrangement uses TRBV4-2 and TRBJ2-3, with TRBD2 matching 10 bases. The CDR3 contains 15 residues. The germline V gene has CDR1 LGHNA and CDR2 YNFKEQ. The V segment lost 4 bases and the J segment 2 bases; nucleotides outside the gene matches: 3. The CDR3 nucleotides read TGTGCCAGCAGCCGCGGACTAGCGGACACAGATACGCAGTATTTT. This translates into CASSRGLADTDTQYF.

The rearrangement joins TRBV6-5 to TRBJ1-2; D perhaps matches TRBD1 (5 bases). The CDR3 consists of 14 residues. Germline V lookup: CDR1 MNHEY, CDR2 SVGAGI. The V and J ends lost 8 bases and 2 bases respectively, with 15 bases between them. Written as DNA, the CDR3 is TGTGCCAGCGGTAAGAAGGGACCCAACTATGGCTACACCTTC. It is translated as CASGKKGPNYGYTF.

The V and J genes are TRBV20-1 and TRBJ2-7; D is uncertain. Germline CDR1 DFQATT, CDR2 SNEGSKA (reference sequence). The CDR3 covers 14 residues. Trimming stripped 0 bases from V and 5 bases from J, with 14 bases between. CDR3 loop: CSARDSGNLNEQYF. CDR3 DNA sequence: TGCAGTGCTAGAGATTCTGGAAATCTCAACGAGCAGTACTTC.